This passage covers 14 T cell receptor beta chains from one sample sequenced in a study of blood T cells in healthy people across ages. Together with a sample-barcoded 5' primer, a J-beta primer mix was included in a second PCR lasting roughly 6 to 12 cycles. TCRdb reprocessed the 5' RACE reads with MiXCR, giving one entry per CDR3 protein. The table includes 550,000 to 800,000 distinct CDR3 sequences, around 32% detected once. The material sequenced was blood. All receptors derive from an elderly woman in good health.

Details on this clonotype: A junction boundary mismatches the germline segment, possibly from a read error. The genes are TRBV7-9 and TRBJ1-1, with D tentatively TRBD1 (5 bases). This CDR3 has 15 amino acids. The germline CDR1 and CDR2 sequences are SEHNR and FQNEAQ (reference sequence). DNA of the CDR3: TGCGCCAGCAGCTTAGCGCAGGGCAGGAACACTGAAGCTTTCTTT. This gives the protein CASSLAQGRNTEAFF.

The gene calls are TRBV30 and TRBJ2-7, with no clear D. Matching the DNA end better, TRBJ2-5 makes the J call doubtful. Germline V gene sequence: CDR1 GTSNPN, CDR2 SVGIG (reference sequence). The CDR3 totals 14 residues. DNA for the CDR3: TGTGCCTGGAGTGTACCGGGTGGGGTGGAGACCCAGTACTTC. Translated, it gives CAWSVPGGVETQYF.

The chain links TRBV6-5 to TRBJ2-1, with 8 bases lining up with TRBD2. The CDR3 sequence is 14 residues long. V was pared by 7 bases and J by 5 bases, with 7 bases of the junction left unmatched. Germline values: CDR1 MNHEY, CDR2 SVGAGI. Written as DNA, the CDR3 is TGTGCCAGCACTCGGGGGGGGCAGAACAATGAGCAGTTCTTC. As protein: CASTRGGQNNEQFF.

This clonotype was found a few times. The chain is built from TRBV6-2 or TRBV6-3 and TRBJ1-2; possibly TRBD1 for D (6 bases). The CDR3 loop spans 12 amino acids. Germline values: CDR1 MNHEY, CDR2 SVGEGT. V was pared by 7 bases and J by 7 bases, with 13 bases between. The CDR3 DNA follows: TGTGCCAGCACCACGGGGGCCCGTGGCTACACCTTC. It translates to CASTTGARGYTF.

The genes are TRBV7-2 and TRBJ2-7; D unresolved. Judging by the DNA end, TRBJ2-4 fits better; the J call may be wrong. Per germline, CDR1 SGHTA and CDR2 FQGNSA. The CDR3 is 14 amino acids. The DNA for the CDR3 is TGTGCCAGCAGTAAAGGACGGCCCGATAACATTCAGTACTTC. Translated: CASSKGRPDNIQYF.

This clonotype was counted at least ten times. The rearrangement links TRBV6-2 or TRBV6-3 to TRBJ2-7, with 8 bases that match TRBD1. The germline gives CDR1 MNHEY, CDR2 SVGEGT. The CDR3 is made up of 13 amino acids. Trimming removed 6 bases from V and 5 bases from J; junction bases left unmatched: 6. The CDR3 DNA reads as TGTGCCAGCAGACCATCGACAGGGGACGAGCAGTACTTC. It yields the protein CASRPSTGDEQYF.

This clonotype has a count of ten or more. The chain joins TRBV29-1 to TRBJ1-2; possibly TRBD1 for D (6 bases). The CDR3 contains 12 residues. Trimming took 5 bases from V and 2 from J, leaving 9 bases between them. The germline gives CDR1 SQVTM, CDR2 ANQGSEA. CDR3 protein: CSVQTGNYGYTF. CDR3 coding DNA: TGCAGCGTTCAGACAGGCAACTATGGCTACACCTTC.

This chain connects TRBV20-1 to TRBJ2-3; 12 positions agree with TRBD2. The length of the CDR3 is 14 residues. Germline assignment: CDR1 DFQATT and CDR2 SNEGSKA (reference sequence). The V gene end was trimmed by 8 bases and the J gene end by 6 bases; junction bases not matched to a gene: 9. Here the CDR3 DNA reads TGCAGTTTCCGGGCTAGCGGGAGGGCTGATACGCAGTATTTT. This encodes CSFRASGRADTQYF.

On this clonotype: Since a much larger clone is just one base distant, this may be a read error. This chain joins TRBV7-9 and TRBJ2-7, with TRBD2 matching 9 bases. The CDR3 contains 17 residues. Germline CDR1 is SEHNR and CDR2 is FQNEAQ (reference sequence). V shed 0 bases, J shed 7 bases, and the junction held 13 bases outside the gene matches. CDR3 DNA sequence: TGTGCCAGCAGCTTAGCTCTCAGCGGGGGGACGAGTAATGAGCAGTACTTC. It codes for CASSLALSGGTSNEQYF.

For this clonotype: With a much larger clone just one base away, this may be a read error. The chain uses TRBV7-2 and TRBJ2-7, with 11 bases that match TRBD2. The CDR3 totals 15 residues. J gave up 7 bases and V 3 bases, and 8 bases lay outside the gene matches. Per the germline V gene, CDR1 is SGHTA and CDR2 is FQGNSA. The CDR3 is CASSFSGGAGNEQYF. In nucleotides, the CDR3 is TGTGCCAGCAGCTTTAGCGGGGGGGCGGGCAATGAGCAGTACTTC. Combining the CDR3 with reference TRBV7-2 and TRBJ2-7 gives the whole variable domain GAGVSQSPSNKVTEKGKDVELRCDPISGHTALYWYRQSLGQGLEFLIYFQGNSAPDKSGLPSDRFSAERTGGSVSTLTIQRTQQEDSAVYLCASSFSGGAGNEQYFGPGTRLTVT.

This clonotype was seen a handful of times. Sequence at one end of the junction differs from germline and may be a read error. CDR3 sequence (DNA): TGTACCAGCACGGTTTCGGCGGGGGCAGGCAATGAGCAGTTCTTC. Translation gives CTSTVSAGAGNEQFF. V is TRBV3-1 and J is TRBJ2-1; maybe TRBD2 (7 bases). The CDR3 consists of 15 residues. Germline CDR1 and CDR2: LGHDT and YNNKEL (reference sequence).

About this clonotype: A much larger clone lies a single base off, so this may be a read error. The chain has TRBV7-9 and TRBJ1-4, with D tentatively TRBD1 (5 bases). CDR3 size: 14 residues. The germline V gene encodes CDR1 SEHNR and CDR2 FQNEAQ (reference sequence). The CDR3 spells CASSLGGLNEKRFF. CDR3 DNA sequence: TGTGCCAGCAGCTTGGGGGGGTTGAATGAAAAACGGTTTTTT.

In its sample, this clonotype was seen many times. The chain employs TRBV6-6 and TRBJ1-2; D gene ambiguous. This CDR3 has 13 residues. V lost 2 bases and J 6 bases, leaving 10 bases between the germline ends. Germline lookup yields CDR1 MNHNY and CDR2 SVGAGI (reference sequence). Here the CDR3 DNA reads TGTGCCAGCAGTTACGACCCCAGAGATGGCTACACCTTC. Translating gives CASSYDPRDGYTF.

About this clonotype itself: This may arise from a read error, as a much more abundant clone is one base away. The chain carries TRBV20-1 and TRBJ1-6; D is uncertain. The CDR3 runs to 14 residues. From germline, CDR1 is DFQATT and CDR2 SNEGSKA (reference sequence). In nucleotides, the CDR3 is TGCAGTGCTGGAGACAACTCCTATAATTCACCCCTCCACTTT. Translation gives CSAGDNSYNSPLHF.